These T cell receptor beta chains were read from a single sample in a study of CD8+ T cells in alopecia areata. Clones were read by immunoSEQ multiplex PCR, and TCRdb kept only the in-frame ones, dropping some. The sample holds about 99,000 clones, around 60% seen once. Sequencing was performed on CD4+ T cells sorted from blood. These receptors were collected from a human donor in good health. CDR3s include the opening cysteine and the closing phenylalanine or tryptophan. The D gene is left open where the match is weak. Clone size appears in some rows only: once, few, many, or a class for an expanded clone.

TRBV2	TRBJ2-3	-	12	TRBD2	CATTLLAGLLYF	TGTGCCACCACACTGCTAGCGGGTCTGTTGTATTTT
TRBV7-9	TRBJ1-6	-	14	TRBD1	CASRPGQGNSPLHF	TGTGCCAGCAGACCGGGACAGGGGAATTCACCCCTCCACTTT
TRBV28	TRBJ2-4	-	13	-	CASEPPGKNIQYF	TGTGCCAGCGAGCCCCCGGGAAAAAACATTCAGTACTTC
TRBV7-9	TRBJ2-3	-	14	-	CAIGEGASIDTQYF	TGTGCCATCGGGGAGGGGGCCTCGATAGATACGCAGTATTTT
TRBV18	TRBJ1-1	-	15	TRBD1	CASSPRQGAGTEAFF	TGTGCCAGCTCACCACGACAGGGGGCAGGAACTGAAGCTTTCTTT
TRBV18	TRBJ1-1	many	17	-	CASSPGAKVIVQDEAFF	TGTGCCAGCTCACCAGGGGCGAAGGTCATTGTTCAGGATGAAGCTTTCTTT
TRBV5-1	TRBJ1-4	-	18	-	CASSLDRPSSSANEKLFF	TGCGCCAGCAGCTTGGACAGACCTAGCTCCTCGGCTAATGAAAAACTGTTTTTT
TRBV5-1	TRBJ1-1	-	14	-	CASSFSGEGTEAFF	TGCGCCAGCAGCTTCTCTGGGGAGGGTACTGAAGCTTTCTTT
TRBV5-6	TRBJ2-3	-	14	TRBD2	CASAAGGLTDTQYF	TGTGCCAGCGCCGCGGGGGGGCTAACAGATACGCAGTATTTT
TRBV4-1	TRBJ1-5	-	17	-	CASSQVVGGESNQPQHF	TGCGCCAGCAGCCAAGTTGTGGGGGGGGAAAGCAATCAGCCCCAGCATTTT